This T cell receptor (beta chain) was documented in a study of CD4+ T cells in melanoma. Whole-study findings and limits: Neoantigen-specific CD4+ T cells in melanoma reportedly had diverse differentiation states. A reported correlation linked neoantigen-specific CD4+ T cells to CD8+, macrophage and B cell function.

The CDR3 sequence is 14 residues long. V was clipped by 0 bases and J by 4 bases, with 10 bases between them. Germline-derived CDR1 and CDR2 are SGHNT and YYREEE (reference sequence). Clones were read by immunoSEQ multiplex PCR, and TCRdb kept only the in-frame ones, dropping some. In the table there are fewer than 20,000 clones, roughly four fifths of which are singletons. Of note for this clone: As yet, its antigen is unknown.

The source of this sequence is a human donor with melanoma. V is TRBV5-4 and J is TRBJ1-2; the D gene is possibly TRBD1 (6 bases). Sequencing input: cells from a culture (not recorded whether cultured in vitro). CDR3 DNA sequence: TGTGCCAGCAGCTTGGACAGGGTAGTCTATGGCTACACCTTC. Amino acids: CASSLDRVVYGYTF.